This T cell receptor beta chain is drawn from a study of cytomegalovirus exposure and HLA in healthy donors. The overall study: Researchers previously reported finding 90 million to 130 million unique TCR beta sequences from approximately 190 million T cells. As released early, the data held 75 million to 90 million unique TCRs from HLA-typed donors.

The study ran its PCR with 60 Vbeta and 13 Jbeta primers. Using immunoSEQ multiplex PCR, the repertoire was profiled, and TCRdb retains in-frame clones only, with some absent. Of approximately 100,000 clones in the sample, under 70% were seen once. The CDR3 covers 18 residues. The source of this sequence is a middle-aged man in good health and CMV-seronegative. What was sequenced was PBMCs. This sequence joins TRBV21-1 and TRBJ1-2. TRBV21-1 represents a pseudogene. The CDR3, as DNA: TGTGCCAGCAGCACCCACCAGGGAGGAGACAGTGGACTTCTTGGCTACACCTTC. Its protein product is CASSTHQGGDSGLLGYTF.